A single sample is the source of the 32 T cell receptor beta chains below, sequenced in a study of blood T cell repertoires in COVID-19. Using immunoSEQ multiplex PCR, the repertoire was profiled, and TCRdb retains in-frame clones only, with some absent. The sample carries about 180,000 clones, approximately 88% recorded once. The source material was peripheral blood. The receptors come from a woman in her 30s with acute or convalescent COVID-19.

The chain uses TRBV5-1 and TRBJ2-1, with D maybe TRBD2 (6 bases). The CDR3 consists of 13 residues. Germline values: CDR1 SGHRS, CDR2 YFSETQ. With 7 bases removed from V and 7 bases from J, the gap between germline ends came to 15 bases. This CDR3 reads CASEGGVGNEQFF. CDR3 DNA: TGCGCCAGCGAGGGCGGGGTGGGGAATGAGCAGTTCTTC.

The chain has TRBV3-1 (or the pseudogene TRBV3-2) and TRBJ1-5; D is ambiguous. CDR3 size: 13 residues. Deletions cut 1 base from V and 4 bases from J, with 5 bases between. CDR1 is LGHDT, CDR2 YNNKEL, per germline (reference sequence). The CDR3 DNA reads as TGTGCCAGCAGCCAAGGCAGTAATCAGCCCCAGCATTTT. Its protein product is CASSQGSNQPQHF.

The gene calls are TRBV13 and TRBJ2-2, with TRBD1 as a possible D gene (5 bases). CDR3 length: 12 residues. Deletions cut 3 bases from V and 6 bases from J, with 5 bases between. The germline V gene has CDR1 PRHDT and CDR2 FYEKMQ (reference sequence). CDR3 coding DNA: TGTGCCAGCAGCTTGGGGCCCGGGGAGCTGTTTTTT. Amino acid sequence: CASSLGPGELFF.

The chain combines TRBV20-1 with TRBJ2-3; D is uncertain. Trimming removed 2 bases at V and 10 bases at J, with 7 bases between. The germline V gene encodes CDR1 DFQATT and CDR2 SNEGSKA (reference sequence). This CDR3 spans 10 amino acids. The CDR3 region has the DNA TGCAGTGCTAGAAATCAGGCGCAGTATTTT. Translated, it gives CSARNQAQYF.

This rearrangement joins TRBV5-1 to TRBJ2-1, with TRBD2 as a possible D gene (6 bases). Germline values: CDR1 SGHRS, CDR2 YFSETQ. V gave up 5 bases and J gave up 9 bases, with 12 bases separating them. This CDR3 region has 12 residues. CDR3 sequence (DNA): TGCGCCAGCAGAGGGGTGGGACTTGAGCAGTTCTTC. It is translated as CASRGVGLEQFF. The full variable domain, in which reference TRBV5-1 and TRBJ2-1 provide the parts outside the CDR3, is KAGVTQTPRYLIKTRGQQVTLSCSPISGHRSVSWYQQTPGQGLQFLFEYFSETQRNKGNFPGRFSGRQFSNSRSEMNVSTLELGDSALYLCASRGVGLEQFFGPGTRLTVL.

V is TRBV5-1 and J is TRBJ2-2; 8 positions match TRBD2. The CDR3 is 16 amino acids. Germline CDR1 and CDR2: SGHRS and YFSETQ. Trimming removed 0 bases from V and 6 bases from J; junction bases left unmatched: 7. CDR3 amino acids: CASSLEAGGLPGELFF. As DNA, the CDR3 is TGCGCCAGCAGCTTGGAGGCGGGGGGTCTTCCCGGGGAGCTGTTTTTT.

The chain carries TRBV7-9 and TRBJ2-1; no reliable D call. V was clipped by 6 bases and J by 6 bases, with 12 bases between them. The CDR3 runs to 13 residues. CDR1 is SEHNR, CDR2 FQNEAQ, per germline (reference sequence). In DNA, the CDR3 is TGTGCCAGCAGACTCACCACGGGCAATGAGCAGTTCTTC. Its translation is CASRLTTGNEQFF.

This chain uses TRBV3-1 (or the pseudogene TRBV3-2) with TRBJ1-1; D not resolved. Germline V CDR1 and CDR2: LGHDT, YNNKEL (reference sequence). The length of the CDR3 is 13 residues. V was shortened by 4 bases and J by 0 bases, with 6 bases between the two germline ends. CDR3 sequence: CASSPQMNTEAFF. CDR3 bases: TGTGCCAGCAGCCCCCAAATGAACACTGAAGCTTTCTTT.

This clone was recorded a few times. The chain couples TRBV12-5 to TRBJ1-1; unclear D gene. The CDR3 covers 17 residues. CDR1 and CDR2 (germline): LGHNT, FRNRAP. Trimming shortened V by 0 bases and J by 3 bases, and 17 bases separated the two germline ends. CDR3 nucleotide sequence: TGTGCTAGTGGTTTGGTTACCGAAGCGGGGTATGACACTGAAGCTTTCTTT. It yields the protein CASGLVTEAGYDTEAFF.

The chain carries TRBV30 and TRBJ2-7; unclear D gene. CDR1 is GTSNPN, CDR2 SVGIG, per germline (reference sequence). V gave up 2 bases and J gave up 3 bases, with 5 bases separating them. CDR3 length equals 11 residues. CDR3 sequence (DNA): TGTGCCTGGAGTTTTTACTACGAGCAGTACTTC. It is translated as CAWSFYYEQYF. Drawing the rest from reference TRBV30 and TRBJ2-7, the complete variable domain is SQTIHQWPATLVQPVGSPLSLECTVEGTSNPNLYWYRQAAGRGLQLLFYSVGIGQISSEVPQNLSASRPQDRQFILSSKKLLLSDSGFYLCAWSFYYEQYFGPGTRLTVT.

The chain recombines TRBV7-6 with TRBJ2-5, with TRBD2 matching over 10 bases. Germline CDR1 SGHVS, CDR2 FNYEAQ. This CDR3 has 17 amino acids. V was pared by 5 bases and J by 4 bases, with 13 bases of the junction left unmatched. In DNA, the CDR3 is TGTGCCAGCAGCCTAGGGGGAGCGGGAGGGCCTCGAGAGACCCAGTACTTC. As protein: CASSLGGAGGPRETQYF.

The chain couples TRBV6-1 to TRBJ1-3; 7 bases are shared with TRBD1. After removal of 3 bases from V and 5 bases from J, the junction contained 4 bases not matched to a gene. The CDR3 runs to 14 residues. Germline lookup yields CDR1 MNHNS and CDR2 SASEGT. CDR3 bases: TGTGCCAGCAGTGAGGGGACAGCAAGAAACACCATATATTTT. This encodes CASSEGTARNTIYF.

This chain connects TRBV11-2 to TRBJ1-2; no definite D call. The CDR3 has 12 residues. Trimming cost V 5 bases and J 4 bases, with 8 bases left between them. Germline CDR1 and CDR2: SGHAT and FQNNGV. CDR3 in amino acids: CASSLRSYGYTF. The DNA of the CDR3 is TGTGCCAGCAGCCTACGGAGCTATGGCTACACCTTC.

The chain carries TRBV30 and TRBJ2-5, with D unresolved. The V end was cut by 0 bases, the J end by 3 bases, with 5 bases between. CDR1 and CDR2 (germline): GTSNPN, SVGIG (reference sequence). The CDR3 consists of 12 residues. CDR3 amino acids: CAWSVLEETQYF. The CDR3 DNA reads as TGTGCCTGGAGTGTACTCGAAGAGACCCAGTACTTC.

The chain carries TRBV5-1 and TRBJ2-1; 10 bases match TRBD2. CDR3 length equals 14 residues. Germline CDR1 reads SGHRS; CDR2 reads YFSETQ. Germline trimming cut 3 bases from V and 8 bases from J; bases unmatched to any gene: 5. CDR3 DNA sequence: TGCGCCAGCAGCTCAGCGGGAGGGCCCGATGAGCAGTTCTTC. As protein: CASSSAGGPDEQFF.

The chain couples TRBV10-3 to TRBJ1-5; D gene ambiguous. This CDR3 spans 13 amino acids. Germline CDR1 ENHRY, CDR2 SYGVKD. The V and J ends lost 3 bases and 6 bases respectively, with 9 bases between them. CDR3 coding DNA: TGTGCCATCAGTGAAAATTCCGGTCAGCCCCAGCATTTT. Protein: CAISENSGQPQHF.

This sequence joins TRBV30 and TRBJ1-5; TRBD1 aligns across 7 bases. V lost 0 bases and J lost 2; bases outside the gene matches: 1. Per the germline V gene, CDR1 is GTSNPN and CDR2 is SVGIG (reference sequence). CDR3 size: 14 residues. The CDR3 coding sequence is TGTGCCTGGAGTGTAGGGACAGGCAATCAGCCCCAGCATTTT. Translated: CAWSVGTGNQPQHF. Variable domain in full (rest from reference TRBV30 and TRBJ1-5): SQTIHQWPATLVQPVGSPLSLECTVEGTSNPNLYWYRQAAGRGLQLLFYSVGIGQISSEVPQNLSASRPQDRQFILSSKKLLLSDSGFYLCAWSVGTGNQPQHFGDGTRLSIL.

This rearrangement joins TRBV3-1 (or the pseudogene TRBV3-2) to TRBJ2-1, with 9 bases fitting TRBD2. Germline loops: CDR1 LGHDT, CDR2 YNNKEL (reference sequence). The CDR3 contains 14 residues. V was clipped by 5 bases and J by 5 bases; unmatched bases: 4. CDR3 in DNA: TGTGCCAGCAGCTGGCGGGAGGGGGACAATGAGCAGTTCTTC. The encoded protein is CASSWREGDNEQFF.

The chain combines TRBV28 with TRBJ2-1; 9 bases line up with TRBD2. V shed 5 bases and J 3 bases; nucleotides not matched to a gene: 5. The length of the CDR3 is 15 residues. Germline assignment: CDR1 MDHEN and CDR2 SYDVKM. This CDR3 reads CASSALAGHYNEQFF. CDR3 coding DNA: TGTGCCAGCAGTGCACTAGCGGGTCACTACAATGAGCAGTTCTTC. The full variable domain, its missing parts supplied by reference TRBV28 and TRBJ2-1, is DVKVTQSSRYLVKRTGEKVFLECVQDMDHENMFWYRQDPGLGLRLIYFSYDVKMKEKGDIPEGYSVSREKKERFSLILESASTNQTSMYLCASSALAGHYNEQFFGPGTRLTVL.

The rearrangement uses TRBV5-4 and TRBJ1-3, with unresolved D. Trimming cost V 0 bases and J 0 bases, with 10 bases left between them. This CDR3 is built from 16 residues. The germline V gene encodes CDR1 SGHNT and CDR2 YYREEE (reference sequence). The CDR3 nucleotides are TGTGCCAGCAGCTTGGGGCAGGATCACTCTGGAAACACCATATATTTT. It encodes CASSLGQDHSGNTIYF. The full variable domain, with the rest looked up from reference TRBV5-4 and TRBJ1-3, is ETGVTQSPTHLIKTRGQQVTLRCSSQSGHNTVSWYQQALGQGPQFIFQYYREEENGRGNFPPRFSGLQFPNYSSELNVNALELDDSALYLCASSLGQDHSGNTIYFGEGSWLTVV.

The genes are TRBV27 and TRBJ1-1; D is ambiguous. CDR3 length equals 13 residues. In germline, CDR1 is MNHEY, CDR2 SMNVEV (reference sequence). Trimming took 4 bases from V and 4 from J, leaving 10 bases between them. The DNA for the CDR3 is TGTGCCAGCAGTTCGGAGGAGGCCACTGAAGCTTTCTTT. Amino acid sequence: CASSSEEATEAFF.

This chain joins TRBV19 and TRBJ2-1; TRBD2 aligns across 15 bases. The germline gives CDR1 LNHDA, CDR2 SQIVND (reference sequence). The CDR3 has 16 residues. J gave up 9 bases and V 4 bases, and 7 bases lay outside the gene matches. The CDR3 region has the DNA TGTGCCAGTAGTACTTGGACTAGCGGGAGGGCGGGTGAGCAGTTCTTC. It yields the protein CASSTWTSGRAGEQFF.

The V call is TRBV3-1 (or the pseudogene TRBV3-2), the J call TRBJ1-1; D gene unclear. CDR1 LGHDT and CDR2 YNNKEL come from the germline V gene (reference sequence). Trimming pared 3 bases from V and 1 base from J, leaving 6 bases between. This CDR3 spans 13 amino acids. CDR3 in amino acids: CASSHRRNTEAFF. In DNA, the CDR3 is TGTGCCAGCAGCCACAGAAGGAACACTGAAGCTTTCTTT.

This clone was seen a few times. The rearrangement links TRBV11-2 to TRBJ2-1; TRBD2 might be the D (5 bases). Trimming cost V 6 bases and J 6 bases, with 30 bases left between them. There are 19 residues in the CDR3. CDR1 and CDR2 (germline): SGHAT, FQNNGV. This chain's CDR3 is CASRQAGLAPGLAGNEQFF. The CDR3, as DNA: TGTGCCAGCAGGCAAGCTGGTCTCGCCCCCGGACTCGCCGGCAATGAGCAGTTCTTC.

V usage is TRBV6-6 and J usage is TRBJ1-2; perhaps TRBD1 as D (5 bases). V was cut by 7 bases and J by 4 bases, with 10 bases left in between. Germline assignment: CDR1 MNHNY and CDR2 SVGAGI (reference sequence). This CDR3 spans 12 amino acids. The CDR3 region is CASTPGGYGYTF. The CDR3 DNA follows: TGTGCCAGCACCCCGGGGGGCTATGGCTACACCTTC.

V gene TRBV12-3 or TRBV12-4 combines with J gene TRBJ1-3, with a weak D call TRBD1 (6 bases). The ends were cut back, 4 bases at V and 4 bases at J, with 8 bases in the middle. CDR3 length: 13 amino acids. CDR3 DNA: TGTGCCAGCAGTTGGACAGCAGGAAACACCATATATTTT. Translated: CASSWTAGNTIYF.

The genes are TRBV27 and TRBJ2-7; D is ambiguous. V was shortened by 0 bases and J by 5 bases, with 17 bases between the two germline ends. Germline V gene data show CDR1 as MNHEY and CDR2 as SMNVEV (reference sequence). The CDR3 has 16 residues. CDR3 sequence: CASSLSGQVWRNEQYF. In nucleotides, the CDR3 is TGTGCCAGCAGTTTATCTGGGCAGGTTTGGCGTAACGAGCAGTACTTC.

J is TRBJ2-2 and V is TRBV20-1, with 15 bases aligning to TRBD2. This CDR3 contains 15 residues. Germline V gene data show CDR1 as DFQATT and CDR2 as SNEGSKA (reference sequence). Trimming removed 3 bases from V and 8 bases from J; junction bases left unmatched: 4. As DNA, the CDR3 is TGCAGTGCTAGTCGGACTAGCGGGAGGGAAGGGGAGCTGTTTTTT. Amino acids: CSASRTSGREGELFF.

V is TRBV9 and J is TRBJ2-1, with 10 bases that match TRBD2. The CDR3 is made up of 16 amino acids. Losses at the gene ends were 0 bases for V and 2 bases for J; bases not matched to a gene: 2. The germline gives CDR1 SGDLS, CDR2 YYNGEE. The CDR3 DNA is TGTGCCAGCAGCGTAGCGAGCGGGAGGGCCTACAATGAGCAGTTCTTC. Translation: CASSVASGRAYNEQFF.

The chain employs TRBV10-3 and TRBJ2-1; no reliable D call. The CDR3 totals 13 residues. From germline, CDR1 is ENHRY and CDR2 SYGVKD. V lost 11 bases to trimming and J lost 0 bases, with 11 bases between them. The CDR3 region is CASRSGSYNEQFF. CDR3 DNA: TGTGCCTCTCGGTCGGGCTCCTACAATGAGCAGTTCTTC.

The J gene is TRBJ1-2, the V gene TRBV28, with 8 bases identical to TRBD1. V dropped 4 bases and J dropped 10; count of bases not matched to a gene: 11. The CDR3 extends over 14 amino acids. Germline V gene data show CDR1 as MDHEN and CDR2 as SYDVKM. The chain's CDR3 is CASSSAGGSYFYTF. Here the CDR3 DNA reads TGTGCCAGCAGTTCCGCAGGGGGCTCCTACTTCTACACCTTC.

V and J are TRBV5-5 and TRBJ1-2; D gene unclear. Trimming removed 0 bases from V and 0 bases from J, with 12 bases in between. CDR3 size: 16 residues. Germline loops: CDR1 SGHKS, CDR2 YYEKEE (reference sequence). The CDR3 here is CASSLAGALSNYGYTF. CDR3 coding DNA: TGTGCCAGCAGCTTGGCCGGAGCTCTATCTAACTATGGCTACACCTTC.